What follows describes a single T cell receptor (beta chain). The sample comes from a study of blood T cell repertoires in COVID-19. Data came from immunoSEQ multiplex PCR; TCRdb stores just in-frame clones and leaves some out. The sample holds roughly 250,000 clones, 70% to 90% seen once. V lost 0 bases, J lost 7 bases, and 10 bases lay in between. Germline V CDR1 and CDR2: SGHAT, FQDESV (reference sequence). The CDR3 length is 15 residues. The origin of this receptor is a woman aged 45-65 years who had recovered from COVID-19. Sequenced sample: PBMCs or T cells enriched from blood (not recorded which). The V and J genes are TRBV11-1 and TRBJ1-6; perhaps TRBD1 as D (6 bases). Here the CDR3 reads CASSLAFQGNSPLHF. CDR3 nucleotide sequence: TGTGCCAGCAGCTTAGCCTTCCAGGGGAATTCACCCCTCCACTTT.